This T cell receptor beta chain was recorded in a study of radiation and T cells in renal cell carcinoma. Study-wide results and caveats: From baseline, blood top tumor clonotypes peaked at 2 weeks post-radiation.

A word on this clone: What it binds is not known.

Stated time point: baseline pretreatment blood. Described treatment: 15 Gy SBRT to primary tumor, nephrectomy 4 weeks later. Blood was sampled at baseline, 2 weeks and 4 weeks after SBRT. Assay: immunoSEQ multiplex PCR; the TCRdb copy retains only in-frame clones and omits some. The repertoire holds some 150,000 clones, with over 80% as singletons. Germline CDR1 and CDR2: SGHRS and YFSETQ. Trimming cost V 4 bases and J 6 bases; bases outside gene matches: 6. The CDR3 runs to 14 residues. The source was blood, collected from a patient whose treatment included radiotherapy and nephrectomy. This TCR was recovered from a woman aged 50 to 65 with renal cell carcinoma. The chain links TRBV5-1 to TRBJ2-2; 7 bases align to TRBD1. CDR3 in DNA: TGCGCCAGCAGCGTAGACAGGGTTTCCGGGGAGCTGTTTTTT. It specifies CASSVDRVSGELFF.